The following is a T cell receptor beta chain sequence with its context. This clonotype came up many times. No antigen is known for it. No quality values exist for individual bases; no much larger clone is one base distant. Ophthalmopathy patients had moderately to severely active disease, with a Clinical Activity Score of 3 or more, a NOSPECS grade of 4 or more, and a disease duration of less than 3 months. Exclusion was applied to patients with uncontrolled infections, other autoimmune diseases, pregnancy or lactation. Diagnoses were based on clinical symptoms, serum thyroxine and TRAb, thyroid ultrasound and orbital computed tomography. Ficoll-Paque density gradient centrifugation was used to isolate PBMCs from about 9.4 ml of fresh peripheral blood. Trizol reagent was used to extract total RNA, and RNA quality was then checked on an Agilent 2100 Bioanalyzer. Its CDR3 holds 18 amino acids, cysteine through phenylalanine. Only CDR3 DNA remains: 54 bases, in frame from the first base. CDR1 and CDR2 are read off the germline V gene as MGHRA and YSYEKL. Ends trimmed: V by 3 bases, J by 0 bases; bases unmatched to a gene: 11.

TCR beta CDR3 regions were amplified from RNA transcripts. The first round of RT-PCR for the TCR CDR3 was performed with the HTBI primer set and the Qiagen OneStep RT-PCR kit. A second multiplex PCR round built the libraries, followed by size selection and purification. The libraries were sequenced on an Illumina HiSeq2000 using paired-end 100 bp reads. Per the source publication's procedure: SOAPnuke was used to process the raw data, throwing out any read that contained adapters or uncalled bases, had a mean Phred below 15, or lacked an exact constant-primer or identifier match. High-quality paired reads were merged with COPE v1.2.5, and unique nucleotide sequences were defined as clonotypes. Clonotypes were aligned to IMGT TRBV, TRBD and TRBJ reference segments using MiTCR v1.1. The analysis was restricted to V-J combinations with a frequency above 0.0001, which together covered around 99% of the repertoires. The TCS score was defined as the ratio of F50 (clonal expansion) to E x V (chaos), calculated using BLOSUM62-based TCRdist between CDR3 peptides within each V-J. Welch's t-statistics and random forest reduced approximately 520 V-J features to fewer than 15, which were used in a naive Bayes classifier (R e1071). TCRdb ran its own pipeline on the public reads, namely fastp trimming at Q25 and MiXCR clone calling, and kept in-frame beta chains. Rows with a matching CDR3 protein are joined into one entry that keeps the most common DNA and genes. These V and J calls originate from TCRdb's pipeline instead of the authors' own analysis. This sample has around 600,000 distinct CDR3 sequences in its table, and around 14% of those were observed once. The ten biggest clones cover 6.5% to 9% of the sample.

The data derive from a study of T cells in Graves' hyperthyroidism and ophthalmopathy (dated by TCRdb to between 2018 and 2021). In terms of the full investigation: Peripheral blood was collected at initial diagnosis, before any treatment. To identify distinguishing TCR V-J signatures, a discovery cohort of about 100 patients was used, comprising roughly 45 with Graves' ophthalmopathy and about 59 with stable Graves' hyperthyroidism. Whether ophthalmopathy could be predicted prospectively was tested in an independent validation cohort made up of approximately 19 hyperthyroidism patients plus 17 patients who later progressed to ophthalmopathy. The 95 to 100 discovery patients were randomly divided into training and test sets at a 7:3 ratio. In addition, the study compared T-cell repertoires in thyroid tissue and in blood from roughly 6 Graves' hyperthyroidism patients. After sampling, hyperthyroidism patients received methimazole starting at 30 mg daily, and ophthalmopathy patients received high-dose intravenous methylprednisolone. The paper describes TCR Vbeta CDR3 sequencing of around 140 peripheral blood samples, made up of about 41 ophthalmopathy patients, some 80 hyperthyroidism patients and 17 progressor patients. What the study reported, not specific to this receptor: In validation, the model predicted progression to ophthalmopathy a median of roughly 6.2 months before onset, with approximately 68% sensitivity and nearly 75% specificity. No statistical method was used to set the sample size in advance, and investigators knew the group allocation. A 13 V-J signature model separated ophthalmopathy from stable hyperthyroidism, with 87.88% sensitivity and 81% to 83% specificity in cross-validation and 80%/75% in testing. Most expanded thyroid clonotypes (frequency above 0.001) were also detected in blood, a finding suggesting that blood repertoires may reflect thyroid immune responses.

Recombination linked TRBV4-1 to TRBJ2-3; the junction holds 8 bases that match TRBD1. The clonotype was recovered from a woman aged 18-35 years with Graves' ophthalmopathy. The sequenced material came from blood. The DNA sequence follows: TGCGCCAGCAGCCAGCCCAAAAGGGGACAGGCAAGCACAGATACGCAGTATTTT. Its amino acids are CASSQPKRGQASTDTQYF.